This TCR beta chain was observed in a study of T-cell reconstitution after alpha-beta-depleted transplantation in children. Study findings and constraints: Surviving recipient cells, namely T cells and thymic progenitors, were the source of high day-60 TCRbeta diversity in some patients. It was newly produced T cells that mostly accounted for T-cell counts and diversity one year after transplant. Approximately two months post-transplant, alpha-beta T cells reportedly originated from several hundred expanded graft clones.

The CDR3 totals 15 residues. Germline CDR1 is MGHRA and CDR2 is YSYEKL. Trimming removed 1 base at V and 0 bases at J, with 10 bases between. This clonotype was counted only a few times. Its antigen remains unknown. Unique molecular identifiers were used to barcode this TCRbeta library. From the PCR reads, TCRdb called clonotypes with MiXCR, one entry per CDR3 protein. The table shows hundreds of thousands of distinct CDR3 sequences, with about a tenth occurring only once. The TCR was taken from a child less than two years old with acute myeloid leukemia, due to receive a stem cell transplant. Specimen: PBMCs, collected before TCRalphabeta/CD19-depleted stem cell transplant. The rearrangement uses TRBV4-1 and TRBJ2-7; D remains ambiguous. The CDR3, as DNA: TGCGCCAGCAGCCAAGTAATGAGCGCCTCCTACGAGCAGTACTTC. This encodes CASSQVMSASYEQYF.